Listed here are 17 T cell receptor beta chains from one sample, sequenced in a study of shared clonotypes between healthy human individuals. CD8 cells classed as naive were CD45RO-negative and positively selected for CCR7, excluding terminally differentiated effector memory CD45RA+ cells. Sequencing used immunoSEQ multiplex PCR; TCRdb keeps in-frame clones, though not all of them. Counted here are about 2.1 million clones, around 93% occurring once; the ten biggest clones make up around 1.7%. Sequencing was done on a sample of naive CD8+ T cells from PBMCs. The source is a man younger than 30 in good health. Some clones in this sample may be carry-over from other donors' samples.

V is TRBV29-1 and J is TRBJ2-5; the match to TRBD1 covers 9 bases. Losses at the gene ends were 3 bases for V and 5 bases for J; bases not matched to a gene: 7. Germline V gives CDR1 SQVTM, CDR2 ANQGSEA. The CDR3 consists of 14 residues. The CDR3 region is CSVDGQGRWETQYF. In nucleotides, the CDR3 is TGCAGCGTTGACGGACAGGGGAGATGGGAGACCCAGTACTTC. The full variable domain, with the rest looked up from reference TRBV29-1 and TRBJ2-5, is SAVISQKPSRDICQRGTSLTIQCQVDSQVTMMFWYRQQPGQSLTLIATANQGSEATYESGFVIDKFPISRPNLTFSTLTVSNMSPEDSSIYLCSVDGQGRWETQYFGPGTRLLVL.

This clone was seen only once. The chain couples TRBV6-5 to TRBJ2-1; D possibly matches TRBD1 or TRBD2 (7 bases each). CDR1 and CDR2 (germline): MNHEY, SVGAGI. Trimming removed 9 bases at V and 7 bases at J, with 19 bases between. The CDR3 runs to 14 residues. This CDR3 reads CASSGPPGGNEQFF. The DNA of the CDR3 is TGTGCCAGTAGCGGGCCTCCAGGGGGGAATGAGCAGTTCTTC.

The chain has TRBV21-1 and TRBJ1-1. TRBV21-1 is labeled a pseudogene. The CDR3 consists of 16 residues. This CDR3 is CASSKEGGARGTEAFF. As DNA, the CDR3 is TGTGCCAGCAGCAAAGAAGGAGGAGCAAGGGGCACTGAAGCTTTCTTT.

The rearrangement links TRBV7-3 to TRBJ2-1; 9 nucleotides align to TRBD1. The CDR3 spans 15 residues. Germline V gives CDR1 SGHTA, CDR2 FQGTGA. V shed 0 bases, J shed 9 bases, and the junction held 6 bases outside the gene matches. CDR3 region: CASSLTGQGPTEQFF. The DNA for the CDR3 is TGTGCCAGCAGCTTAACTGGACAGGGGCCGACTGAGCAGTTCTTC.

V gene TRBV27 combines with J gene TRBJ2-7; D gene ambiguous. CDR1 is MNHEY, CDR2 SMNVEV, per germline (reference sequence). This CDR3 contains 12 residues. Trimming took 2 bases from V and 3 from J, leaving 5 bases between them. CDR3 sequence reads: CASSLMGYEQYF. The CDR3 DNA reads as TGTGCCAGCAGTTTAATGGGCTACGAGCAGTACTTC.

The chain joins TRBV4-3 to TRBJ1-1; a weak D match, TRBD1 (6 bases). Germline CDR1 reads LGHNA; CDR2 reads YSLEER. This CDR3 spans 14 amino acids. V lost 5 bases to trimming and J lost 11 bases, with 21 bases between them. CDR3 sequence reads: CASSIQQGSPSAFF. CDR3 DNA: TGCGCCAGCAGCATCCAACAGGGTTCCCCTTCGGCTTTCTTT.

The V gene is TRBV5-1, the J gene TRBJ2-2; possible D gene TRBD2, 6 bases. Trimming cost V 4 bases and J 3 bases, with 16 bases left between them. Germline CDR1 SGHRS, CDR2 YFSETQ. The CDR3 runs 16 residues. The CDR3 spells CASSEYRGTYTGELFF. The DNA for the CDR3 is TGCGCCAGCAGCGAATATCGGGGGACGTACACCGGGGAGCTGTTTTTT.

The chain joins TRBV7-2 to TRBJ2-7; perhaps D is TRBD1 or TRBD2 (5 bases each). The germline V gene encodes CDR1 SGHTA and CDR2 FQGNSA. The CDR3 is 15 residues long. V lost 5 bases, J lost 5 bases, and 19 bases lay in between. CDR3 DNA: TGTGCCAGCAGCCACGGGACGCTTCTGAGGCACGAGCAGTACTTC. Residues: CASSHGTLLRHEQYF.

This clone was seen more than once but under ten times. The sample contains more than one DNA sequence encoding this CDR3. The CDR3 nucleotides are TGTGCCAGCAGTTACAGCAATGAGCAGTTCTTC. Residues: CASSYSNEQFF. The chain combines TRBV6-5 with TRBJ2-1, with D uncertain. Germline values: CDR1 MNHEY, CDR2 SVGAGI. The CDR3 runs 11 residues. The V gene lost 2 bases and the J gene lost 6 bases, with 2 bases spanning the gap.

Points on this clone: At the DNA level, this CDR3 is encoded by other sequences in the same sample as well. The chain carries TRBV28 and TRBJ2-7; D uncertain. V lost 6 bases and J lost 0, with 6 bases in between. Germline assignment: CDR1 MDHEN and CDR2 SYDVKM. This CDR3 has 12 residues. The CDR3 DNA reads TGTGCCAGCAGCCTCGTCTCCTACGAGCAGTACTTC. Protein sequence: CASSLVSYEQYF.

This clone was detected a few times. The CDR3: CASSEWAGSNTEAFF. In DNA, the CDR3 is TGTGCCAGCAGTGAATGGGCAGGATCGAACACTGAAGCTTTCTTT. The gene calls are TRBV2 and TRBJ1-1, with D unclear. The germline CDR1 and CDR2 sequences are SNHLY and FYNNEI. CDR3 length: 15 residues. The V end was cut by 2 bases, the J end by 1 base, with 11 bases between.

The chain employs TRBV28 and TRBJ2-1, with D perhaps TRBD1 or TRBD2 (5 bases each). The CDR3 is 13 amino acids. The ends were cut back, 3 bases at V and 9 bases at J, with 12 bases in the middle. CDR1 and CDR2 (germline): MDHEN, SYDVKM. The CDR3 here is CASSLGPSGEQFF. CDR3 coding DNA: TGTGCCAGCAGTTTGGGACCATCGGGTGAGCAGTTCTTC.

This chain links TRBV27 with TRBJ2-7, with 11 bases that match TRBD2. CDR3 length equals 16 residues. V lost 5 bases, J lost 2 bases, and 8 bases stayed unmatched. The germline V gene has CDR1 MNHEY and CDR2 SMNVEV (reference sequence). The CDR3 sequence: CASSPLAGAPPYEQYF. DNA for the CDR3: TGTGCCAGCAGTCCACTAGCGGGAGCCCCTCCCTACGAGCAGTACTTC.

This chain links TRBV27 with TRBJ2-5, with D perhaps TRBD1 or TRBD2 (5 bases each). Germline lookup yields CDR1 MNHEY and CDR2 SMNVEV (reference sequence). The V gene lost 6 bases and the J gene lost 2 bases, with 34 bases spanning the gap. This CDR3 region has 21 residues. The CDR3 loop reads CASSQTPPTIIPGTDQETQYF. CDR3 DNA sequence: TGTGCCAGCAGCCAAACCCCCCCTACCATAATCCCTGGGACGGATCAAGAGACCCAGTACTTC.

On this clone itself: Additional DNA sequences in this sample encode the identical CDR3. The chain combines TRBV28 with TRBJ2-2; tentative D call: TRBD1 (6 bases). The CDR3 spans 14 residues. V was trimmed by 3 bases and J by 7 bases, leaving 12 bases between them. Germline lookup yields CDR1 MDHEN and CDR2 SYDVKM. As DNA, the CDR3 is TGTGCCAGCAGTTTCGTAGGGGGTGGCGGGGAGCTGTTTTTT. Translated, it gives CASSFVGGGGELFF.

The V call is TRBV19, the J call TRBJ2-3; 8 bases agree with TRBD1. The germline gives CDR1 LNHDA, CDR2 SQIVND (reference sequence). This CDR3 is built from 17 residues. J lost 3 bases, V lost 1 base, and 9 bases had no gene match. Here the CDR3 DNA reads TGTGCCAGTAGTATAGGCTTTAACAGGGGGTATACAGATACGCAGTATTTT. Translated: CASSIGFNRGYTDTQYF.

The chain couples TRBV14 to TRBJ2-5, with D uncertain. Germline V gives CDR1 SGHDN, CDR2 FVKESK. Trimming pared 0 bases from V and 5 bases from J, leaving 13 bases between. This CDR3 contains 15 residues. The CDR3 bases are TGTGCCAGCAGCCAAGATCGAGGACCCGAGGAGACCCAGTACTTC. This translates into CASSQDRGPEETQYF.